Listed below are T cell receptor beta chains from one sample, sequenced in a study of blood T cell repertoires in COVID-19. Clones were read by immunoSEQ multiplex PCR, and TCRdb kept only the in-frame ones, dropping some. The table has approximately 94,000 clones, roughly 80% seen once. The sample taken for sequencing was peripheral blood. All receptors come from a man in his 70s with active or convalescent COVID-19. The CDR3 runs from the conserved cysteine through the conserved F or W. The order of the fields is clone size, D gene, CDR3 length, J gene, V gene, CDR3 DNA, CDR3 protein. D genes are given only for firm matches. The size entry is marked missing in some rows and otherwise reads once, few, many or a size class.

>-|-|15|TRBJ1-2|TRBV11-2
TGTGCCAGCAGCTTAGGCCCTATAGGGGACTATGGCTACACCTTC
CASSLGPIGDYGYTF
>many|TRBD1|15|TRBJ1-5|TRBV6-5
TGTGCCAGCAGTTTAGACAGGGGGCGTAATCAGCCCCAGCATTTT
CASSLDRGRNQPQHF
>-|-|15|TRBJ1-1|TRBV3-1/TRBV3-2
TGTGCCAGCAGCCAGGGGGGGAATCTAAACACTGAAGCTTTCTTT
CASSQGGNLNTEAFF
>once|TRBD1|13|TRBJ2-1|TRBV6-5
TGTGCCAGCAAGCGACAGGGGGTCAATGAGCAGTTCTTC
CASKRQGVNEQFF
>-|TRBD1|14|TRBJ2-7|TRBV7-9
TGTGCCAGCAGCTCCGGGACAGGGGAATACGAGCAGTACTTC
CASSSGTGEYEQYF
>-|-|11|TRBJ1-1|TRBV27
TGTGCCAGCAAGGGGTTCACTGAAGCTTTCTTT
CASKGFTEAFF
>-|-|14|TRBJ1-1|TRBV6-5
TGTGCCAGCGGTTCTGGCGGGCTAGACACTGAAGCTTTCTTT
CASGSGGLDTEAFF
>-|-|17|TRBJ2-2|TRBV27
TGTGCCAGCAGTTCGGGACTGACCCAAACCTGGGCCGGGGAGCTGTTTTTT
CASSSGLTQTWAGELFF
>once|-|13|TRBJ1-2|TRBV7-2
TGTGCCAGCAGCTTATCTCGGACTTATGGCTACACCTTC
CASSLSRTYGYTF
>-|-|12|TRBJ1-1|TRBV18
TGTGCCAGCTCCCGGGAGCGAGGAGAAGCTTTCTTT
CASSRERGEAFF
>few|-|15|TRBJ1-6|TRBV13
TGTGCCAGCAGCTTAGGCCAGGGCTATAATTCACCCCTCCACTTT
CASSLGQGYNSPLHF
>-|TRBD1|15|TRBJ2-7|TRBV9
TGTGCCAGCAGCGTAGGGGGACAGGGCCTATCCGAGCAGTACTTC
CASSVGGQGLSEQYF
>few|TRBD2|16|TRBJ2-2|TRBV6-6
TGTGCCAGCGGGGATACGGGACTAGGGAACACCGGGGAGCTGTTTTTT
CASGDTGLGNTGELFF
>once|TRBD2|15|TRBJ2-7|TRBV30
TGTGCCTGGAGCGGCTCTCCAGCGGGGGCCTACGAGCAGTACTTC
CAWSGSPAGAYEQYF
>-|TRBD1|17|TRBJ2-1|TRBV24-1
TGTGCCACCAGTGACCCCGACAGGGATCGATCCTACAATGAGCAGTTCTTC
CATSDPDRDRSYNEQFF
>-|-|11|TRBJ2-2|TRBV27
TGTGCCAGCAGGTATAGCGGGGAGCTGTTTTTT
CASRYSGELFF
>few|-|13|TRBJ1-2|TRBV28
TGTGCCAGCAGTTTATTGAGGAGGGATGGCTACACCTTC
CASSLLRRDGYTF
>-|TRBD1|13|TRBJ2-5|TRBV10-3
TGTGCCATCAAGTCCGGACAGGAAGAGACCCAGTACTTC
CAIKSGQEETQYF
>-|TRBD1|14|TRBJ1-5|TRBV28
TGTGCCATCCAACCGGGACAGCTAAATCAGCCCCAGCATTTT
CAIQPGQLNQPQHF
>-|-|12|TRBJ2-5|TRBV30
TGTGCCTGGAGTGTAGGGGGAGAGACCCAGTACTTC
CAWSVGGETQYF
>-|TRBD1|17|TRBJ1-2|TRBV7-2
TGTGCCAGCAGCTTAACTGGTGCGACAGGGGGCCGTAATGGCTACACCTTC
CASSLTGATGGRNGYTF
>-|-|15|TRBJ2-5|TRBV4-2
TGTGCCAGCAGCCAAGATCCCGCGAACGCAGAGACCCAGTACTTC
CASSQDPANAETQYF
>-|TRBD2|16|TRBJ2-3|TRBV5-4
TGTGCCAGCAGCTTGAAGACGGGGGGTAGCACAGATACGCAGTATTTT
CASSLKTGGSTDTQYF
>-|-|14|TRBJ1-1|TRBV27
TGTGCCAGCAGTCGTACCGGGGGGTGGCCTGAAGCTTTCTTT
CASSRTGGWPEAFF
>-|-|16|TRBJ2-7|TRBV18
TGTGCCAGCTCATCGTCTGTGCAGGGTAGTTACCACGAGCAGTACTTC
CASSSSVQGSYHEQYF
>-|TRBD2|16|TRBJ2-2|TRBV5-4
TGTGCCAGCAGCCCCCCGCGGGGGGCCGACACCGGGGAGCTGTTTTTT
CASSPPRGADTGELFF
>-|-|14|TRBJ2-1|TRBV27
TGTGCCAGCAGTTTGTATTACTCCTACAATGAGCAGTTCTTC
CASSLYYSYNEQFF
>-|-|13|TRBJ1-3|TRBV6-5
TGTGCCAGCTGCTTTCGGTCTGGAAACACCATATATTTT
CASCFRSGNTIYF
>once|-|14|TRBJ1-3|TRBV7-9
TGTGCCAGCAGCTTTAGCCGATCTGGAAACACCATATATTTT
CASSFSRSGNTIYF
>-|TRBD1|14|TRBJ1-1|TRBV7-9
TGTGCCAGCAGCTTAATAGGGGGCTTAACTGAAGCTTTCTTT
CASSLIGGLTEAFF
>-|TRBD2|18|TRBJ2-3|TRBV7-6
TGTGCCAGCAGCTTTAATGGACTAGCGGGGGGCCGGGCAGATACGCAGTATTTT
CASSFNGLAGGRADTQYF
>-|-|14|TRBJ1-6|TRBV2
TGTGCCAGCAGTGAAGCGCGGGGGAATTCACCCCTCCACTTT
CASSEARGNSPLHF
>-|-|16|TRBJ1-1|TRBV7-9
TGTGCCAGCAGCTTAGGGGCAGGGCGAAAGAGCTCTGAAGCTTTCTTT
CASSLGAGRKSSEAFF
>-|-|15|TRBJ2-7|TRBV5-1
TGCGCCAGCAGCTTGGGGGGGAGGACCGTCTCCGAGCAGTACTTC
CASSLGGRTVSEQYF
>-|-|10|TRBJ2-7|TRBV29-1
TGCAGCGTTGGCGAGTCCGAGCAGTACTTC
CSVGESEQYF
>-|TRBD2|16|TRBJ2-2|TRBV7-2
TGTGCCAGCAGCGCCGGACTAGCGGCGAACACCGGGGAGCTGTTTTTT
CASSAGLAANTGELFF
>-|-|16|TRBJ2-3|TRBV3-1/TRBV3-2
TGTGCCAGCAGCCCTGAACCGACAATCGTCACAGATACGCAGTATTTT
CASSPEPTIVTDTQYF
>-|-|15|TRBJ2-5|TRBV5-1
TGCGCCAGCAGCTTGGCTCCGACTCGCGCGGAGACCCAGTACTTC
CASSLAPTRAETQYF
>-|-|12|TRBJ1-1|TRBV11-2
TGTGCCAGCAGCCAAACAGGGCTTGAAGCTTTCTTT
CASSQTGLEAFF
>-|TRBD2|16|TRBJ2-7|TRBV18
TGTGCCAGCTCACCACCGGGTAGCGGGGTAACCTACGAGCAGTACTTC
CASSPPGSGVTYEQYF
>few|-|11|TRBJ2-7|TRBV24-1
TGTGCCACCAGTGATAGCTTCGAGCAGTACTTC
CATSDSFEQYF
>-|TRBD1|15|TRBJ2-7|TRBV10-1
TGCGCCACTCGGGGACAGGGGCGTTCAGGGATCGAGCAGTACTTC
CATRGQGRSGIEQYF
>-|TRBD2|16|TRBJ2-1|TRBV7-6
TGTGCCAGCAGCTTTTACCCTAGCGGGGGGTACAATGAGCAGTTCTTC
CASSFYPSGGYNEQFF
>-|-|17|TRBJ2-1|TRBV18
TGTGCCAGCTCACCCCCTATGAGCATAGGGGCCTACAATGAGCAGTTCTTC
CASSPPMSIGAYNEQFF
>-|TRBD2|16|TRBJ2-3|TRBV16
TGTGCCAGCAGCCAGAGGAGCGGACTAGCAACAGATACGCAGTATTTT
CASSQRSGLATDTQYF
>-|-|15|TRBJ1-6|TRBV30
TGTGCCTGGAGTGTACGTCGCCCCGGGGATTCACCCCTCCACTTT
CAWSVRRPGDSPLHF